This T cell receptor (beta chain) was captured by sequencing in a study of naive and memory T cell subsets. This clonotype has a handful of counts. The beta constant-region primer was an equimolar mix of two oligonucleotides covering TRBC1 and TRBC2. From the UMI-ligation and nested PCR reads, TCRdb called clonotypes with MiXCR, one entry per CDR3 protein. The sample lists around 160,000 distinct CDR3 sequences; over 15% were seen once. The CDR3 covers 17 residues. With 1 base clipped from V and 1 base from J, the junction kept 3 bases outside the gene matches. Germline CDR1 is MGHRA and CDR2 is YSYEKL.

This TCR was recovered from a human donor in good health. This chain links TRBV4-1 with TRBJ2-2; 10 nucleotides agree with TRBD2. The sample consisted of naive CD4+ T cells from blood. In nucleotides, the CDR3 is TGCGCCAGCAGCCAAGGTCGACTAGCGGGGAACACCGGGGAGCTGTTTTTT. It is translated as CASSQGRLAGNTGELFF.